The 31 T cell receptor beta chains presented below share a single source sample, sequenced in a study of OX40 agonist ivuxolimab in advanced cancers. The table came from immunoSEQ multiplex PCR; TCRdb's copy has only in-frame clones and leaves some out. This sample carries over 90,000 clones, roughly nine tenths of them seen once, and the ten largest clones take 5.5%. The specimen comprised CD4+ or CD8+ T cells sorted from blood, sampled in a trial of the OX40 agonist ivuxolimab. The receptor set was obtained from an adult with an advanced solid tumor such as melanoma, head and neck, liver or kidney cancer.

This sequence joins TRBV19 and TRBJ2-3; TRBD1 might be the D (6 bases). This CDR3 contains 12 residues. Trimming pared 8 bases from V and 8 bases from J, leaving 14 bases between. Germline V gene lookup returns CDR1 LNHDA and CDR2 SQIVND (reference sequence). The CDR3 reads CASRLGHGTQYF. The CDR3, as DNA: TGTGCCAGTCGATTGGGACATGGTACGCAGTATTTT.

The V and J genes are TRBV4-2 and TRBJ2-3; D not resolved. V was cut by 4 bases and J by 10 bases, with 9 bases left in between. The germline gives CDR1 LGHNA, CDR2 YNFKEQ. CDR3 size: 11 residues. The CDR3 DNA follows: TGTGCCAGCAGCCGAGGACCGGCGCAGTATTTT. This encodes CASSRGPAQYF.

The rearrangement links TRBV9 to TRBJ1-1, with D tentatively TRBD1 (5 bases). Germline V CDR1 and CDR2: SGDLS, YYNGEE. The germline V and J ends were trimmed by 0 bases and 4 bases, with 13 bases remaining between them. This CDR3 comprises 15 residues. DNA for the CDR3: TGTGCCAGCAGCGTAGCTCCAGGGACGGGCACTGAAGCTTTCTTT. It codes for CASSVAPGTGTEAFF.

The rearrangement uses TRBV7-6 and TRBJ2-5; D ambiguous. Germline assignment: CDR1 SGHVS and CDR2 FNYEAQ. This CDR3 contains 13 residues. Trimming removed 2 bases from V and 1 base from J, with 5 bases in between. The CDR3 DNA sequence: TGTGCCAGCAGCTTACGGCGCCAAGAGACCCAGTACTTC. Protein sequence: CASSLRRQETQYF. The full variable domain, in which reference TRBV7-6 and TRBJ2-5 provide the parts outside the CDR3, is GAGVSQSPRYKVTKRGQDVALRCDPISGHVSLYWYRQALGQGPEFLTYFNYEAQQDKSGLPNDRFSAERPEGSISTLTIQRTEQRDSAMYRCASSLRRQETQYFGPGTRLLVL.

The J gene is TRBJ1-1, the V gene TRBV19; tentative D call: TRBD1 (6 bases). The germline CDR1 and CDR2 sequences are LNHDA and SQIVND (reference sequence). The CDR3 covers 13 residues. V gave up 6 bases and J gave up 0 bases, with 8 bases separating them. Written as DNA, the CDR3 is TGTGCCAGTAGAGACAGGATGAACACTGAAGCTTTCTTT. Translation gives CASRDRMNTEAFF.

The rearrangement uses TRBV6-1 and TRBJ2-5; D perhaps matches TRBD2 (6 bases). The CDR3 has 14 residues. V shed 5 bases and J shed 3 bases, with 13 bases lying between them. Looked up from germline, CDR1 is MNHNS and CDR2 is SASEGT. CDR3 DNA sequence: TGTGCCAGCAGTCGGGGGTACTCCGAAGAGACCCAGTACTTC. Residues: CASSRGYSEETQYF.

The gene calls are TRBV19 and TRBJ2-7, with D hard to call. The CDR3 covers 15 residues. CDR1 is LNHDA and CDR2 is SQIVND in the germline V gene (reference sequence). V dropped 1 base and J dropped 4 bases, with 14 bases sitting between them. CDR3 DNA: TGTGCCAGTAGTATAGTGGTGGGGAATTGGTACGAGCAGTACTTC. Its translation is CASSIVVGNWYEQYF.

This clone showed up just once. CDR3 bases: TGTGCCAGTATGCGCCGGGACAGGGGCTATGGCTACACCTTC. It codes for CASMRRDRGYGYTF. The V gene is TRBV19, the J gene TRBJ1-2; 10 positions agree with TRBD1. The CDR3 runs 14 residues. Germline-derived CDR1 and CDR2 are LNHDA and SQIVND (reference sequence). V was clipped by 7 bases and J by 4 bases; unmatched bases: 6.

V gene TRBV7-8 combines with J gene TRBJ2-7; D remains ambiguous. Trimming stripped 0 bases from V and 6 bases from J, with 3 bases between. Germline V gives CDR1 SGHVS, CDR2 FQNEAQ. The CDR3 has 11 residues. The CDR3 DNA sequence: TGTGCCAGCAGCTTAGCCCTCGAGCAGTACTTC. This sequence encodes CASSLALEQYF.

The table lists this clone with a count of one. V gene TRBV6-5 combines with J gene TRBJ1-6; D is unclear. With 1 base removed from V and 8 bases from J, the gap between germline ends came to 6 bases. Germline CDR1 MNHEY, CDR2 SVGAGI. This CDR3 contains 13 residues. The CDR3 nucleotides read TGTGCCAGCAGTTACTTCCTAGATTCACCCCTCCACTTT. Translation gives CASSYFLDSPLHF.

The chain combines TRBV6-6 with TRBJ2-7; maybe TRBD1 (6 bases). The CDR3 has 14 amino acids. Germline CDR1 reads MNHNY; CDR2 reads SVGAGI (reference sequence). The V gene lost 7 bases and the J gene lost 4 bases, with 17 bases spanning the gap. CDR3 in amino acids: CASTLQGLGYEQYF. In DNA form, the CDR3 reads TGTGCCAGCACCTTACAGGGTCTGGGTTACGAGCAGTACTTC.

V is TRBV5-1 and J is TRBJ2-1, with TRBD1 matching over 8 bases. This CDR3 comprises 14 residues. Per germline, CDR1 SGHRS and CDR2 YFSETQ. V lost 4 bases to trimming and J lost 6 bases; unmatched junction nucleotides: 6. In DNA, the CDR3 is TGCGCCAGCAGCCTCTACCAGGGGGCCAATGAGCAGTTCTTC. This encodes CASSLYQGANEQFF. Based on the CDR3 plus reference TRBV5-1 and TRBJ2-1, the full variable domain is KAGVTQTPRYLIKTRGQQVTLSCSPISGHRSVSWYQQTPGQGLQFLFEYFSETQRNKGNFPGRFSGRQFSNSRSEMNVSTLELGDSALYLCASSLYQGANEQFFGPGTRLTVL.

This chain joins TRBV30 and TRBJ1-1, with 8 bases fitting TRBD1. This CDR3 spans 13 amino acids. Germline lookup yields CDR1 GTSNPN and CDR2 SVGIG (reference sequence). The V gene end was trimmed by 0 bases and the J gene end by 12 bases; junction bases not matched to a gene: 9. In nucleotides, the CDR3 is TGTGCCTGGAGTGTTTTGGGAGACAGGGGAACTTTCTTT. This codes for CAWSVLGDRGTFF.

The V and J genes are TRBV6-6 and TRBJ1-5; D remains unclear. Germline V gene data show CDR1 as MNHNY and CDR2 as SVGAGI (reference sequence). V was cut by 8 bases and J by 1 base, with 3 bases left in between. This CDR3 has 11 residues. CDR3 in amino acids: CASASNQPQHF. The CDR3, as DNA: TGTGCCAGCGCGAGCAATCAGCCCCAGCATTTT.

The chain uses TRBV29-1 and TRBJ2-5; the D gene could be TRBD1 or TRBD2 (6 bases each). Trimming pared 8 bases from V and 4 bases from J, leaving 17 bases between. In germline, CDR1 is SQVTM, CDR2 ANQGSEA. This CDR3 has 13 residues. This CDR3 reads CSTGRGVSETQYF. The CDR3 region has the DNA TGCAGCACTGGAAGGGGGGTATCAGAGACCCAGTACTTC.

V usage is TRBV7-9 and J usage is TRBJ2-1, with TRBD2 identical over 8 bases. V was clipped by 4 bases and J by 4 bases; unmatched bases: 15. The CDR3 has 18 amino acids. The germline V gene has CDR1 SEHNR and CDR2 FQNEAQ (reference sequence). DNA for the CDR3: TGTGCCAGCAGCTCCTATCTGAATCCAGCGGGGGCGTACAATGAGCAGTTCTTC. Its protein is CASSSYLNPAGAYNEQFF.

The rearrangement uses TRBV7-6 and TRBJ1-1, with D hard to call. This CDR3 has 14 amino acids. Germline V gene data show CDR1 as SGHVS and CDR2 as FNYEAQ. The V end was cut by 5 bases, the J end by 0 bases, with 10 bases between. CDR3 protein: CASSPGPMNTEAFF. CDR3 in DNA: TGTGCCAGCAGCCCCGGGCCTATGAACACTGAAGCTTTCTTT.

This chain uses TRBV19 with TRBJ1-2; D uncertain. The germline V gene has CDR1 LNHDA and CDR2 SQIVND (reference sequence). Trimming cost V 2 bases and J 3 bases, with 4 bases left between them. The CDR3 contains 12 residues. The CDR3 sequence: CASSITDYGYTF. The CDR3 region has the DNA TGTGCCAGTAGTATAACCGACTATGGCTACACCTTC.

The chain combines TRBV19 with TRBJ1-4; D gene ambiguous. Trimming cost V 8 bases and J 4 bases, with 2 bases left between them. This CDR3 comprises 10 residues. Looked up from germline, CDR1 is LNHDA and CDR2 is SQIVND (reference sequence). CDR3: CASHNEKLFF. The DNA for the CDR3 is TGTGCCAGTCATAATGAAAAACTGTTTTTT.

The chain has TRBV14 and TRBJ2-7; D not resolved. V was shortened by 5 bases and J by 3 bases, with 5 bases between the two germline ends. Germline CDR1 SGHDN, CDR2 FVKESK. The CDR3 has 11 residues. CDR3 in DNA: TGTGCCAGCAGCGCGTACTACGAGCAGTACTTC. Protein product: CASSAYYEQYF.

The chain couples TRBV9 to TRBJ2-2, with a possible D match to TRBD2 (5 bases). CDR1 is SGDLS and CDR2 is YYNGEE in the germline V gene. Between the trimmed V and J ends, which lost 0 bases and 7 bases, there was a span of 10 bases. This CDR3 comprises 14 residues. The CDR3 DNA is TGTGCCAGCAGCGTAGGAGGGTTTGACGGGGAGCTGTTTTTT. As protein: CASSVGGFDGELFF.

The genes are TRBV18 and TRBJ1-2; D uncertain. The germline V and J ends were trimmed by 3 bases and 4 bases, with 18 bases remaining between them. Germline V gene lookup returns CDR1 KGHSH and CDR2 LQKENI. The CDR3 contains 16 residues. CDR3 region: CASSPSPAGLGYGYTF. Here the CDR3 DNA reads TGTGCCAGCTCACCGTCCCCGGCCGGGCTGGGCTATGGCTACACCTTC.

The rearrangement joins TRBV9 to TRBJ2-3; no reliable D call. V was trimmed by 3 bases and J by 2 bases, leaving 19 bases between them. The CDR3 contains 17 residues. Germline CDR1 and CDR2: SGDLS and YYNGEE. CDR3 protein: CASSASMVGGYTDTQYF. In nucleotides, the CDR3 is TGTGCCAGCAGCGCGTCAATGGTTGGCGGATACACAGATACGCAGTATTTT.

The rearrangement joins TRBV19 to TRBJ2-7; 13 positions match TRBD2. From germline, CDR1 is LNHDA and CDR2 SQIVND (reference sequence). This CDR3 spans 15 amino acids. V trimming: 5 bases; J trimming: 3 bases; junction bases outside the gene matches: 4. In nucleotides, the CDR3 is TGTGCCAGTAGTCTAGGGACTAGCGGGGTCTACGAGCAGTACTTC. This translates into CASSLGTSGVYEQYF.

The V call is TRBV30, the J call TRBJ1-2, with D uncertain. This CDR3 is built from 12 residues. Per germline, CDR1 GTSNPN and CDR2 SVGIG (reference sequence). Trimming stripped 2 bases from V and 4 bases from J, with 8 bases between. CDR3 DNA sequence: TGTGCCTGGAGTTTCGGTTTCTATGGCTACACCTTC. It translates to CAWSFGFYGYTF.

This clone was detected once. The gene calls are TRBV19 and TRBJ2-1; D gene uncertain. V lost 5 bases and J lost 1, with 9 bases in between. Germline V gene data show CDR1 as LNHDA and CDR2 as SQIVND (reference sequence). The CDR3 length is 14 residues. The CDR3 sequence is CASSPRQSYNEQFF. DNA for the CDR3: TGTGCCAGTAGTCCCCGTCAATCCTACAATGAGCAGTTCTTC.

The CDR3 DNA is TGTGCCTGGAGAGATTTAACGACACCGAACACCGGGGAGCTGTTTTTT. Translating it yields CAWRDLTTPNTGELFF. This sequence joins TRBV30 and TRBJ2-2; D ambiguous. CDR1 GTSNPN and CDR2 SVGIG come from the germline V gene (reference sequence). The CDR3 runs 16 residues. Trimming left V 3 bases short and J 0 bases short, with 14 bases between.

J is TRBJ2-2 and V is TRBV29-1, with D possibly TRBD1 on 6 matching bases. Between the trimmed V and J ends, which lost 5 bases and 0 bases, there was a span of 16 bases. This CDR3 region has 16 residues. Germline lookup yields CDR1 SQVTM and CDR2 ANQGSEA. The CDR3 DNA is TGCAGCGTTCTGGGGGCCCGCGGCGCGAACACCGGGGAGCTGTTTTTT. It encodes CSVLGARGANTGELFF.

The chain combines TRBV5-1 with TRBJ2-5; no reliable D call. Germline loops: CDR1 SGHRS, CDR2 YFSETQ. This CDR3 spans 15 amino acids. The V gene lost 4 bases and the J gene lost 4 bases, with 17 bases spanning the gap. CDR3 DNA sequence: TGCGCCAGCAGCCTAGATCCTACGATGCGAGAGACCCAGTACTTC. It specifies CASSLDPTMRETQYF.

The chain uses TRBV27 and TRBJ2-3; TRBD2 might be the D (6 bases). V dropped 8 bases and J dropped 0 bases, with 12 bases sitting between them. Per germline, CDR1 MNHEY and CDR2 SMNVEV (reference sequence). This CDR3 is built from 14 residues. CDR3 in amino acids: CASGGKASTDTQYF. The CDR3 DNA reads as TGTGCCAGCGGCGGGAAGGCTAGCACAGATACGCAGTATTTT.

The rearrangement uses TRBV6-1 and TRBJ1-1; 7 positions match TRBD1. Germline V lookup: CDR1 MNHNS, CDR2 SASEGT. V lost 4 bases, J lost 8 bases, and 7 bases stayed unmatched. The CDR3 consists of 13 residues. CDR3 nucleotides: TGTGCCAGCAGTGTCGGGACAGCATCGGAAGCTTTCTTT. This sequence encodes CASSVGTASEAFF.